Listed here are 4 T cell receptor beta chains from one sample, sequenced in a study of OX40 agonist ivuxolimab in advanced cancers. TCRdb's table, derived via immunoSEQ multiplex PCR, lists solely in-frame clones and lacks some. The sample holds 65,000 to 80,000 clones, about 89% seen once. Here the sequenced sample was CD4+ or CD8+ T cells sorted from blood, taken in a trial of the OX40 agonist ivuxolimab. The receptors come from an adult with an advanced solid tumor such as melanoma, head and neck, liver or kidney cancer.

The CDR3 nucleotides are TGTGCCAGCAGCGTAGTAGCGGGAGTTACAGATGAGCAGTTCTTC. Its protein product is CASSVVAGVTDEQFF. The gene calls are TRBV9 and TRBJ2-1; 9 bases align to TRBD2. From germline, CDR1 is SGDLS and CDR2 YYNGEE. This CDR3 is built from 15 residues. V was pared by 0 bases and J by 8 bases, with 6 bases of the junction left unmatched. The full variable domain, its missing parts supplied by reference TRBV9 and TRBJ2-1, is DSGVTQTPKHLITATGQRVTLRCSPRSGDLSVYWYQQSLDQGLQFLIQYYNGEERAKGNILERFSAQQFPDLHSELNLSSLELGDSALYFCASSVVAGVTDEQFFGPGTRLTVL.

This chain joins TRBV19 and TRBJ2-1; D gene unclear. This CDR3 is 14 amino acids long. The V gene's germline CDR1 is LNHDA and CDR2 SQIVND (reference sequence). Trimming removed 6 bases from V and 2 bases from J, with 11 bases in between. CDR3 protein: CASSIGPTYNEQFF. In DNA form, the CDR3 reads TGTGCCAGTAGCATCGGACCCACCTACAATGAGCAGTTCTTC. Looking up the rest from reference TRBV19 and TRBJ2-1 gives the full variable domain: DGGITQSPKYLFRKEGQNVTLSCEQNLNHDAMYWYRQDPGQGLRLIYYSQIVNDFQKGDIAEGYSVSREKKESFPLTVTSAQKNPTAFYLCASSIGPTYNEQFFGPGTRLTVL.

The rearrangement links TRBV5-1 to TRBJ2-2; 11 bases align to TRBD1. Germline CDR1 reads SGHRS; CDR2 reads YFSETQ. The CDR3 runs 16 residues. Trimming cost V 0 bases and J 7 bases; bases outside gene matches: 5. CDR3 nucleotides: TGCGCCAGCAGCTTGGCCTGGACAGGGGGCGGCGGGGAGCTGTTTTTT. Translated: CASSLAWTGGGGELFF.

J is TRBJ2-2 and V is TRBV7-8, with D maybe TRBD2 (7 bases). The CDR3 totals 14 residues. The germline V and J ends were trimmed by 5 bases and 5 bases, with 12 bases remaining between them. From germline, CDR1 is SGHVS and CDR2 FQNEAQ. The CDR3 DNA follows: TGTGCCAGCAGCCAGGGAGGGGGGACCGGGGAGCTGTTTTTT. This gives the protein CASSQGGGTGELFF.